One and the same sample provided the 10 T cell receptor beta chains below, sequenced in a study of vaccination and CD4 T cells after COVID-19. Cultured CD4+ T-cell DNA underwent Oncomine TCR Beta short-read sequencing. Each CDR3 protein gets one entry after TCRdb re-called the PCR reads with MiXCR. This table holds 15,000 or so distinct CDR3 sequences, roughly two fifths found once. Their specific antigens are unknown. Treatment here: roughly 10-day PBMC culture with coronavirus spike peptide pools or control peptides (ViraFEST assay). The sequenced sample consisted of CD4+ T cells from blood, cultured in vitro. The receptors were sampled from a human donor who had recovered from COVID-19.

The V and J genes are TRBV7-8 and TRBJ1-5; 10 bases line up with TRBD1. Per germline, CDR1 SGHVS and CDR2 FQNEAQ. CDR3 length: 15 residues. Unmatched junction bases numbered 7, after V lost 5 bases and J lost 6 bases. The CDR3 loop is CASSPTRDRGQPQHF. In nucleotides, the CDR3 is TGTGCCAGCAGCCCAACCCGGGACAGGGGTCAGCCCCAGCATTTT.

The V call is TRBV28, the J call TRBJ1-1; no clear D. CDR1 is MDHEN and CDR2 is SYDVKM in the germline V gene. The V gene lost 6 bases and the J gene lost 0 bases, with 5 bases spanning the gap. CDR3 length: 12 amino acids. CDR3 loop: CASSEMNTEAFF. The DNA of the CDR3 is TGTGCCAGCAGCGAAATGAACACTGAAGCTTTCTTT.

Only a few counts were recorded for this clonotype. This chain connects TRBV20-1 to TRBJ2-5, with 10 positions matching TRBD2. CDR1 is DFQATT, CDR2 SNEGSKA, per germline (reference sequence). Trimming took 5 bases from V and 2 from J; bases not matched to a gene: 8. The CDR3 is 15 residues long. Here the CDR3 DNA reads TGCAGTGCTGACGTACTAGCGGGGAGACAAGAGACCCAGTACTTC. Translation: CSADVLAGRQETQYF.

The chain combines TRBV10-3 with TRBJ1-1; 7 bases align to TRBD1. This CDR3 has 13 residues. CDR1 ENHRY and CDR2 SYGVKD come from the germline V gene. Trimming cost V 5 bases and J 5 bases; bases outside gene matches: 5. CDR3 nucleotides: TGTGCCATCAGTAGACAGGGTTATACTGAAGCTTTCTTT. Encoded protein: CAISRQGYTEAFF.

The chain uses TRBV5-3 and TRBJ1-1, with D maybe TRBD1 (5 bases). TRBV5-3 is an open reading frame, and its role is uncertain. This CDR3 region has 9 residues. Trimming took 10 bases from V and 12 from J, leaving 13 bases between them. Here the CDR3 reads CAQGRVTFF. Here the CDR3 DNA reads TGTGCCCAGGGCAGGGTAACTTTCTTT.

The chain couples TRBV5-4 to TRBJ1-3; weak D call: TRBD1 (6 bases). Trimming cost V 4 bases and J 7 bases, with 15 bases left between them. Germline CDR1 SGHNT, CDR2 YYREEE (reference sequence). The CDR3 is made up of 14 amino acids. This CDR3 is CASSILGQWNTIYF. The CDR3 DNA is TGTGCCAGCAGCATACTTGGACAGTGGAACACCATATATTTT.

CDR3 amino acids: CASSTGLAGAPGNTQYF. CDR3 DNA: TGTGCCAGCAGCACCGGACTAGCGGGGGCTCCAGGGAATACGCAGTATTTT. The chain links TRBV7-2 to TRBJ2-3, with TRBD2 matching over 13 bases. Germline-derived CDR1 and CDR2 are SGHTA and FQGNSA. There are 17 residues in the CDR3. After removal of 5 bases from V and 7 bases from J, the junction contained 12 bases not matched to a gene. Together with reference TRBV7-2 and TRBJ2-3, the CDR3 gives the full variable domain: GAGVSQSPSNKVTEKGKDVELRCDPISGHTALYWYRQSLGQGLEFLIYFQGNSAPDKSGLPSDRFSAERTGGSVSTLTIQRTQQEDSAVYLCASSTGLAGAPGNTQYFGPGTRLTVL.

V gene TRBV5-4 combines with J gene TRBJ2-1, with D hard to call. In germline, CDR1 is SGHNT, CDR2 YYREEE (reference sequence). The CDR3 has 14 residues. Trimming shortened V by 5 bases and J by 0 bases, and 9 bases separated the two germline ends. Here the CDR3 reads CASSRVGSYNEQFF. CDR3 nucleotides: TGTGCCAGCAGTCGGGTGGGCTCCTACAATGAGCAGTTCTTC.

Only a few counts were recorded for this clonotype. V is TRBV20-1 and J is TRBJ1-2; 9 nucleotides align to TRBD1. The CDR3 is 14 residues long. J was trimmed by 8 bases and V by 3 bases; bases with no gene match: 10. Per the germline V gene, CDR1 is DFQATT and CDR2 is SNEGSKA (reference sequence). The CDR3 reads CSASAAGQGGGYTF. The CDR3 bases are TGCAGTGCTAGTGCGGCGGGACAGGGTGGCGGCTACACCTTC.

The chain carries TRBV6-1 and TRBJ1-2; weak D call: TRBD1 (6 bases). V was cut by 10 bases and J by 7 bases, with 22 bases left in between. This CDR3 is built from 14 residues. Germline CDR1 reads MNHNS; CDR2 reads SASEGT. For the CDR3, the DNA is TGTGCCATTGCCGCCTGGCAGGGGAATAGTGGCTACACCTTC. This gives the protein CAIAAWQGNSGYTF.